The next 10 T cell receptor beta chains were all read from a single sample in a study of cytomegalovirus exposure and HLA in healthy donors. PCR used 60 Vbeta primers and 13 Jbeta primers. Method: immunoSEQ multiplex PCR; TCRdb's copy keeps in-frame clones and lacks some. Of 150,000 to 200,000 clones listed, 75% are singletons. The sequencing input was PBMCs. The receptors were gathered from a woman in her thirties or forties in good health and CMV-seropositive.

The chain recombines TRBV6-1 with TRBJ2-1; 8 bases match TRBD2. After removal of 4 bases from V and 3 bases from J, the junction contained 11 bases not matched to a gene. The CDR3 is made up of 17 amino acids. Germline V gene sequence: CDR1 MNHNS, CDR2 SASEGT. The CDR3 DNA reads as TGTGCCAGCAGTGTAAAGGTTTCTAGCGGGCTCTACAATGAGCAGTTCTTC. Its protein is CASSVKVSSGLYNEQFF.

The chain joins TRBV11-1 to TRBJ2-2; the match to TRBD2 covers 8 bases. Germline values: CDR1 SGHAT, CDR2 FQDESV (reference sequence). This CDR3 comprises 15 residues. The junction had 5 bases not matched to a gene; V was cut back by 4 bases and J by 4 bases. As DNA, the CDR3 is TGTGCCAGCAGCTCACGACTAGCGAGCACCGGGGAGCTGTTTTTT. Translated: CASSSRLASTGELFF. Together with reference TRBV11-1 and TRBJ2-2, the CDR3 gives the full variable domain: EAEVAQSPRYKITEKSQAVAFWCDPISGHATLYWYRQILGQGPELLVQFQDESVVDDSQLPKDRFSAERLKGVDSTLKIQPAELGDSAMYLCASSSRLASTGELFFGEGSRLTVL.

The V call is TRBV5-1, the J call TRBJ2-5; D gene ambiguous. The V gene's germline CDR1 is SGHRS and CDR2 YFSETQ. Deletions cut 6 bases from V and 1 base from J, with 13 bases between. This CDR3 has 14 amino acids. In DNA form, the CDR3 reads TGCGCCAGCACCTCCGGAGTAGCCCAAGAGACCCAGTACTTC. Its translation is CASTSGVAQETQYF.

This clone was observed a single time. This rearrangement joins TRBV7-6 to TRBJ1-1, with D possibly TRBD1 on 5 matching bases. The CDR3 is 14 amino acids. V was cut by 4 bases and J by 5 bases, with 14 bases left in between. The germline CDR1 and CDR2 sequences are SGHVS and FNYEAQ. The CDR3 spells CASSSGQGPTEAFF. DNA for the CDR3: TGTGCCAGCAGCTCAGGACAAGGTCCGACTGAAGCTTTCTTT.

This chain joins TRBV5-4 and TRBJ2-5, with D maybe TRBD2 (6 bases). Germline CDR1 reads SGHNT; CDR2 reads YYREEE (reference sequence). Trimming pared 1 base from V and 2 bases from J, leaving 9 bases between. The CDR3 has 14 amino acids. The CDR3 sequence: CASSLRREQETQYF. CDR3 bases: TGTGCCAGCAGCTTGCGACGGGAGCAAGAGACCCAGTACTTC.

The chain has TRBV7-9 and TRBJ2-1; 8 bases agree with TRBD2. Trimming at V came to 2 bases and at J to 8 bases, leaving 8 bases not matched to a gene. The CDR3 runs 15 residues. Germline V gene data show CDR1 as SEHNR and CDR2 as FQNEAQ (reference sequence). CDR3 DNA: TGTGCCAGCAGCTTAAGGTTAGCGGGAAGCGATGAGCAGTTCTTC. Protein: CASSLRLAGSDEQFF.

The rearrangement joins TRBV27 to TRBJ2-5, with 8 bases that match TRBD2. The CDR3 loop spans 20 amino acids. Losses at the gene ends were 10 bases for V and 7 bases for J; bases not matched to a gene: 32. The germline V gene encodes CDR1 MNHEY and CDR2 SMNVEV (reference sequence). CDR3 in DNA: TGTGCCACTCAGGCAGGGTCCAGCGGGAGATGGTTTACGTCCGAGAGGACCCAGTACTTC. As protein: CATQAGSSGRWFTSERTQYF.

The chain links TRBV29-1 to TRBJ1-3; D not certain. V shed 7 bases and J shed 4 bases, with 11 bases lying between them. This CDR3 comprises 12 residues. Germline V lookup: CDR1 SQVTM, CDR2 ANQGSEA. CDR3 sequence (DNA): TGCAGCGGACTGGAGATCGGAAACACCATATATTTT. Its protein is CSGLEIGNTIYF.

The CDR3 region has the DNA TGTGCCAGTAGTCCCCCCTGGACAGGGGCGATAGATACGCAGTATTTT. Its translation: CASSPPWTGAIDTQYF. J is TRBJ2-3 and V is TRBV19, with 9 bases lining up with TRBD1. Unmatched junction bases numbered 11, after V lost 5 bases and J lost 5 bases. Germline V CDR1 and CDR2: LNHDA, SQIVND (reference sequence). This CDR3 is 16 amino acids long.

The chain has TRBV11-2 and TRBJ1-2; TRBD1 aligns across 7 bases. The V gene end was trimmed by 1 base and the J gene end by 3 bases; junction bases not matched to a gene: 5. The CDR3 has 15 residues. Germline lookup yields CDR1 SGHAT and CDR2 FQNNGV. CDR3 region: CASSLAPTGDYGYTF. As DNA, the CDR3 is TGTGCCAGCAGCTTAGCACCTACAGGGGACTATGGCTACACCTTC.